Included here is one T cell receptor beta chain sequence, with context. This sample is drawn from a study of blood T cell repertoires in COVID-19. Per the original methods: Estimation of nucleated cell counts was performed using reference gene primer amplification. This table comes from immunoSEQ multiplex PCR, and its TCRdb copy is limited to in-frame clones, with some not included. That table is the source of V, J and clone size, and D and trimming were worked out from the DNA. This sample yields roughly 120,000 clones, of which just under 90% are seen a single time; around 1.1% belongs to the top ten. The CDR3 totals 14 residues. Germline lookup yields CDR1 WNHNN and CDR2 SYGVQD (reference sequence). The V gene lost 7 bases and the J gene lost 0 bases, with 9 bases spanning the gap.

The sequence came from a human donor in a cohort sampled during active COVID-19. The sequencing input was peripheral blood. This sequence joins TRBV10-1 and TRBJ1-4; maybe TRBD1 (6 bases). Here the CDR3 reads CASNTGTTNEKLFF. As DNA, the CDR3 is TGCGCCAGCAATACAGGGACAACTAATGAAAAACTGTTTTTT.